Listed here are 32 T cell receptor beta chains from one sample, sequenced in a study of OX40 agonist ivuxolimab in advanced cancers. Sequencing was performed with immunoSEQ multiplex PCR; in TCRdb, only in-frame clones are kept and a portion is missing. The sample gives 70,000 or so clones, approximately 90% of which show up once; under 1% is in the top ten. This specimen consisted of CD4+ or CD8+ T cells sorted from blood, obtained in a trial of the OX40 agonist ivuxolimab. These receptors originate from an adult with an advanced solid tumor such as melanoma, head and neck, liver or kidney cancer.

In this sample, this clone turned up once. CDR3 region: CSVRQGEDTQYF. The CDR3 DNA is TGCAGCGTCCGACAGGGGGAAGATACGCAGTATTTT. V is TRBV29-1 and J is TRBJ2-3; TRBD1 agrees at 9 bases. The V gene's germline CDR1 is SQVTM and CDR2 ANQGSEA. With V trimmed by 6 bases and J by 5 bases, 3 bases remained unmatched. There are 12 residues in the CDR3.

This sequence joins TRBV6-5 and TRBJ2-5; D remains unclear. The CDR3 has 13 residues. The V end lost 6 bases, the J end lost 3 bases, and 11 bases lay between the germline ends. The germline V gene has CDR1 MNHEY and CDR2 SVGAGI. The CDR3 sequence: CASSQRREETQYF. The CDR3 DNA sequence: TGTGCCAGCAGCCAACGCCGGGAAGAGACCCAGTACTTC.

The table lists this clone with a few counts. The chain joins TRBV4-1 to TRBJ2-3; D is ambiguous. This CDR3 region has 13 residues. V lost 11 bases, J lost 1 base, and 13 bases lay in between. Germline CDR1 is MGHRA and CDR2 is YSYEKL. The CDR3 spells CASTSIGTDTQYF. CDR3 in DNA: TGCGCCTCCACCAGCATTGGCACAGATACGCAGTATTTT.

This chain joins TRBV27 and TRBJ2-5; D is possibly TRBD1 (5 bases). Germline lookup yields CDR1 MNHEY and CDR2 SMNVEV (reference sequence). With 8 bases removed from V and 3 bases from J, the gap between germline ends came to 19 bases. The CDR3 length is 15 residues. CDR3 residues: CASASGAAREETQYF. The CDR3 region has the DNA TGTGCCAGCGCATCTGGGGCGGCCAGGGAAGAGACCCAGTACTTC.

The CDR3 is CASHVGGAGTDTQYF. CDR3 DNA: TGTGCCAGCCATGTCGGGGGGGCCGGCACAGATACGCAGTATTTT. The chain joins TRBV9 to TRBJ2-3; 8 bases align to TRBD2. The CDR3 is 15 residues long. With 7 bases clipped from V and 1 base from J, the junction kept 8 bases outside the gene matches. Germline CDR1 and CDR2: SGDLS and YYNGEE.

This clone was counted a single time. The gene calls are TRBV30 and TRBJ1-3, with D possibly being TRBD1 (5 bases). V lost 1 base, J lost 0 bases, and 10 bases lay in between. The CDR3 is 15 residues long. Germline loops: CDR1 GTSNPN, CDR2 SVGIG (reference sequence). CDR3 bases: TGTGCCTGGAGTGCCGGGGACTTCTCTGGAAACACCATATATTTT. Translated: CAWSAGDFSGNTIYF. Full variable domain (rest looked up from reference TRBV30 and TRBJ1-3): SQTIHQWPATLVQPVGSPLSLECTVEGTSNPNLYWYRQAAGRGLQLLFYSVGIGQISSEVPQNLSASRPQDRQFILSSKKLLLSDSGFYLCAWSAGDFSGNTIYFGEGSWLTVV.

The chain has TRBV30 and TRBJ1-6; maybe TRBD1 (5 bases). The CDR3 consists of 13 residues. The V end lost 3 bases, the J end lost 8 bases, and 11 bases lay between the germline ends. Germline assignment: CDR1 GTSNPN and CDR2 SVGIG (reference sequence). In DNA, the CDR3 is TGTGCCTGGAGCCAGCAGGGTGATTCACCCCTCCACTTT. It codes for CAWSQQGDSPLHF.

V is TRBV19 and J is TRBJ2-5, with a possible D match to TRBD2 (5 bases). CDR3 size: 13 residues. V shed 6 bases and J shed 1 base, with 9 bases lying between them. Per the germline V gene, CDR1 is LNHDA and CDR2 is SQIVND (reference sequence). The CDR3 reads CASRRGLQETQYF. The CDR3 nucleotides are TGTGCCAGTAGACGAGGGCTCCAAGAGACCCAGTACTTC.

The chain couples TRBV5-1 to TRBJ2-2, with 7 bases that match TRBD2. The V segment lost 5 bases and the J segment 7 bases; nucleotides outside the gene matches: 11. From germline, CDR1 is SGHRS and CDR2 YFSETQ. The CDR3 is 15 amino acids. Here the CDR3 reads CASRQRLANVGELFF. In DNA, the CDR3 is TGCGCCAGCAGACAGAGACTAGCTAACGTCGGGGAGCTGTTTTTT.

The rearrangement links TRBV2 to TRBJ1-2; D unclear. This CDR3 contains 15 residues. The V gene lost 3 bases and the J gene lost 3 bases, with 14 bases spanning the gap. CDR1 and CDR2 (germline): SNHLY, FYNNEI. In DNA form, the CDR3 reads TGTGCCAGCAGTGAGCGGGAACTGTACTACTATGGCTACACCTTC. Encoded protein: CASSERELYYYGYTF.

The chain is built from TRBV30 and TRBJ2-5; either TRBD1 or TRBD2 may fit D (5 bases each). The CDR3 extends over 14 amino acids. CDR1 is GTSNPN, CDR2 SVGIG, per germline (reference sequence). V was trimmed by 2 bases and J by 5 bases, leaving 15 bases between them. CDR3 protein: CAWSLGARGETQYF. CDR3 DNA: TGTGCCTGGAGTCTTGGGGCCCGGGGCGAGACCCAGTACTTC.

The chain carries TRBV5-1 and TRBJ1-3; D uncertain. V was shortened by 2 bases and J by 0 bases, with 21 bases between the two germline ends. Germline V gene data show CDR1 as SGHRS and CDR2 as YFSETQ. CDR3 length: 19 residues. CDR3 sequence reads: CASSLDSRTRRDSGNTIYF. The CDR3, as DNA: TGCGCCAGCAGCTTAGATAGCCGGACGAGACGAGACTCTGGAAACACCATATATTTT.

The chain employs TRBV5-1 and TRBJ2-7; TRBD1 is a possible D gene (6 bases). Germline loops: CDR1 SGHRS, CDR2 YFSETQ. The CDR3 runs 15 residues. With 0 bases removed from V and 3 bases from J, the gap between germline ends came to 13 bases. The CDR3 here is CASSLDDRPHYEQYF. The CDR3 DNA is TGCGCCAGCAGCTTGGATGACAGGCCCCACTACGAGCAGTACTTC.

This sequence joins TRBV4-1 and TRBJ1-2; D unresolved. CDR1 MGHRA and CDR2 YSYEKL come from the germline V gene. The CDR3 is made up of 13 amino acids. Trimming stripped 0 bases from V and 8 bases from J, with 10 bases between. The CDR3 coding sequence is TGCGCCAGCAGCCAAGATAGGTTGGAGGGCTACACCTTC. This encodes CASSQDRLEGYTF.

The rearrangement links TRBV19 to TRBJ1-5; 10 nucleotides match TRBD1. V lost 0 bases and J lost 5; bases outside the gene matches: 4. Germline-derived CDR1 and CDR2 are LNHDA and SQIVND (reference sequence). The CDR3 sequence is 16 residues long. CDR3 loop: CASSIERDRGYQPQHF. CDR3 sequence (DNA): TGTGCCAGTAGTATAGAAAGGGACAGGGGATATCAGCCCCAGCATTTT.

J is TRBJ1-4 and V is TRBV5-1, with 9 bases aligning to TRBD1. This CDR3 comprises 14 residues. The V gene end was trimmed by 5 bases and the J gene end by 7 bases; junction bases not matched to a gene: 6. Germline assignment: CDR1 SGHRS and CDR2 YFSETQ. The CDR3 bases are TGCGCCAGCAGAACGACGACAGGGGGTGAAAAACTGTTTTTT. Translated, it gives CASRTTTGGEKLFF.

Remarks on this clone: The junction does not match germline at one end; this may be a read error. J is TRBJ2-5 and V is TRBV19, with D perhaps TRBD1 or TRBD2 (5 bases each). The CDR3 consists of 13 residues. Germline V gene data show CDR1 as LNHDA and CDR2 as SQIVND (reference sequence). For the CDR3, the DNA is TGTGCCAGTAGCTCGGGGCTTGGGCAGACCCGGTACTTC. It translates to CASSSGLGQTRYF. The variable domain in full, with the rest retrieved from reference TRBV19 and TRBJ2-5, is DGGITQSPKYLFRKEGQNVTLSCEQNLNHDAMYWYRQDPGQGLRLIYYSQIVNDFQKGDIAEGYSVSREKKESFPLTVTSAQKNPTAFYLCASSSGLGQTRYFGPGTRLLVL.

This CDR3 is CASSPGIGSYEQYF. CDR3 bases: TGTGCCAGCAGCCCTGGGATTGGGTCCTACGAGCAGTACTTC. V and J are TRBV11-2 and TRBJ2-7; D uncertain. Trimming removed 5 bases at V and 1 base at J, with 12 bases between. CDR3 length: 14 amino acids. Per the germline V gene, CDR1 is SGHAT and CDR2 is FQNNGV. Supplemented by reference TRBV11-2 and TRBJ2-7, the full variable domain reads EAGVAQSPRYKIIEKRQSVAFWCNPISGHATLYWYQQILGQGPKLLIQFQNNGVVDDSQLPKDRFSAERLKGVDSTLKIQPAKLEDSAVYLCASSPGIGSYEQYFGPGTRLTVT.

This chain links TRBV15 with TRBJ1-2, with D possibly being TRBD1 (6 bases). Germline assignment: CDR1 LNHNV and CDR2 YYDKDF (reference sequence). This CDR3 is built from 15 residues. V was shortened by 0 bases and J by 5 bases, with 13 bases between the two germline ends. The CDR3 region is CATSRDVDRVYGYTF. DNA of the CDR3: TGTGCCACCAGCAGAGACGTGGACAGAGTATATGGCTACACCTTC.

CDR3 sequence: CASRLGANTEAFF. The CDR3 region has the DNA TGTGCCAGCAGGCTAGGGGCGAACACTGAAGCTTTCTTT. The V gene is TRBV6-6, the J gene TRBJ1-1, with D maybe TRBD1 (5 bases). V was clipped by 6 bases and J by 1 base, with 9 bases between them. Germline lookup yields CDR1 MNHNY and CDR2 SVGAGI (reference sequence). CDR3 length: 13 residues.

This chain links TRBV7-8 with TRBJ2-3, with 8 bases matching TRBD2. The V gene's germline CDR1 is SGHVS and CDR2 FQNEAQ. The CDR3 totals 14 residues. Trimming removed 4 bases from V and 4 bases from J; junction bases left unmatched: 4. As DNA, the CDR3 is TGTGCCAGCAGCTCGGGGGGGGAGTCAGATACGCAGTATTTT. It codes for CASSSGGESDTQYF.

The J gene is TRBJ2-5, the V gene TRBV11-2; no clear D. Trimming left V 1 base short and J 0 bases short, with 12 bases between. The germline CDR1 and CDR2 sequences are SGHAT and FQNNGV. The CDR3 is 16 amino acids. The CDR3 loop is CASSLGGRRYQETQYF. The CDR3 region has the DNA TGTGCCAGCAGCTTAGGTGGCCGGCGTTACCAAGAGACCCAGTACTTC.

The chain carries TRBV19 and TRBJ1-2; D call uncertain. Trimming pared 5 bases from V and 0 bases from J, leaving 13 bases between. This CDR3 has 15 amino acids. The germline CDR1 and CDR2 sequences are LNHDA and SQIVND (reference sequence). CDR3 protein: CASSESAVANYGYTF. The CDR3 nucleotides are TGTGCCAGTAGTGAGTCGGCAGTAGCTAACTATGGCTACACCTTC. Using reference TRBV19 and TRBJ1-2 for the parts outside the CDR3, the full variable domain is DGGITQSPKYLFRKEGQNVTLSCEQNLNHDAMYWYRQDPGQGLRLIYYSQIVNDFQKGDIAEGYSVSREKKESFPLTVTSAQKNPTAFYLCASSESAVANYGYTFGSGTRLTVV.

Only one count was recorded for this clone. The genes are TRBV2 and TRBJ1-6; tentative D call: TRBD1 (6 bases). The V and J ends lost 10 bases and 2 bases respectively, with 12 bases between them. The length of the CDR3 is 14 residues. Looked up from germline, CDR1 is SNHLY and CDR2 is FYNNEI. The CDR3 DNA reads TGTGCCAAAGGGAGGGACACCTATAATTCACCCCTCCACTTT. As protein: CAKGRDTYNSPLHF.

The chain couples TRBV7-9 to TRBJ2-1; a weak D match, TRBD1 (7 bases). Per germline, CDR1 SEHNR and CDR2 FQNEAQ (reference sequence). The CDR3 is 16 residues long. V was cut by 4 bases and J by 4 bases, with 17 bases left in between. The CDR3 DNA reads TGTGCCAGCAGCTCCCTGTCGGGGGACAGTTACAATGAGCAGTTCTTC. The encoded protein is CASSSLSGDSYNEQFF.

The rearrangement links TRBV7-9 to TRBJ2-3; D gene ambiguous. The CDR3 totals 14 residues. Trimming removed 5 bases from V and 0 bases from J, with 9 bases in between. The V gene's germline CDR1 is SEHNR and CDR2 FQNEAQ (reference sequence). The CDR3 reads CASSIDLSTDTQYF. Written as DNA, the CDR3 is TGTGCCAGCAGCATCGATCTCAGCACAGATACGCAGTATTTT.

V and J are TRBV30 and TRBJ1-3; D gene ambiguous. The CDR3 is made up of 11 amino acids. Germline V gives CDR1 GTSNPN, CDR2 SVGIG (reference sequence). The V and J ends lost 6 bases and 0 bases respectively, with 3 bases between them. The CDR3 reads CACLSGNTIYF. The CDR3 bases are TGTGCCTGCCTCTCTGGAAACACCATATATTTT.

V gene TRBV10-3 combines with J gene TRBJ2-5, with D perhaps TRBD2 (6 bases). V dropped 4 bases and J dropped 2 bases, with 14 bases sitting between them. Germline values: CDR1 ENHRY, CDR2 SYGVKD. The CDR3 loop spans 15 amino acids. The CDR3 here is CAISGEDGLQETQYF. CDR3 sequence (DNA): TGTGCCATCAGTGGGGAGGACGGTTTGCAAGAGACCCAGTACTTC.

This chain joins TRBV19 and TRBJ2-7; TRBD2 agrees at 14 bases. CDR3 size: 14 residues. Germline CDR1 is LNHDA and CDR2 is SQIVND (reference sequence). The J segment lost 7 bases and the V segment lost 4 bases, leaving 3 bases of the junction unmatched. CDR3 region: CASSNGLAGGEQYF. CDR3 DNA sequence: TGTGCCAGTAGTAACGGACTAGCGGGGGGTGAGCAGTACTTC.

The chain carries TRBV9 and TRBJ2-5; D unresolved. V lost 0 bases, J lost 1 base, and 13 bases lay in between. This CDR3 has 16 amino acids. Germline V gene lookup returns CDR1 SGDLS and CDR2 YYNGEE. The CDR3 bases are TGTGCCAGCAGCGTAGCGGCTCGGGCTAGCCAAGAGACCCAGTACTTC. Translated, it gives CASSVAARASQETQYF.

The J gene is TRBJ2-3, the V gene TRBV2; D is unclear. This CDR3 contains 15 residues. The germline CDR1 and CDR2 sequences are SNHLY and FYNNEI. The V gene lost 0 bases and the J gene lost 5 bases, with 12 bases spanning the gap. DNA of the CDR3: TGTGCCAGCAGTGAAGCGACATTTACGGAAGATACGCAGTATTTT. Translated, it gives CASSEATFTEDTQYF.

This clone was observed a handful of times. The chain carries TRBV28 and TRBJ1-4; a possible D gene is TRBD1 (6 bases). Germline assignment: CDR1 MDHEN and CDR2 SYDVKM. Trimming cost V 8 bases and J 8 bases, with 24 bases left between them. The CDR3 has 16 residues. CDR3 nucleotides: TGTGCCAGCGGACTAAGGGGACACTCCCGTGGGGAAAAACTGTTTTTT. Its protein product is CASGLRGHSRGEKLFF.